Following are 22 T cell receptor beta chains from one sample sequenced in a study of Ad26.COV2.S vaccination and SARS-CoV-2 variants. TCRdb's copy holds only in-frame clones and misses some; the assay was immunoSEQ multiplex PCR. In the table there are fewer than 400,000 clones, roughly 86% of which are singletons. Treatment described: around 19 received Ad26.COV2.S at low or high dose, single or two shots; five or six received placebo; per-sample allocation not given. Day 63 following the first vaccine or placebo injection was when the samples were taken. Source: peripheral blood, taken in a trial of Ad26.COV2.S vaccine versus placebo. The receptor source for this set is a person between 18 and 59 years old who received the Ad26.COV2.S COVID-19 vaccine or a placebo.

Turning to this clone: The sample carries other DNA sequences with the same CDR3. CDR3 in DNA: TGCGCCAGCAGCTTGGGACAGGGAGGAACAGATACGCAGTATTTT. Its translation: CASSLGQGGTDTQYF. The chain uses TRBV5-1 and TRBJ2-3, with D possibly matching TRBD1 (7 bases). CDR1 is SGHRS and CDR2 is YFSETQ in the germline V gene. This CDR3 comprises 15 residues. The V end was cut by 0 bases, the J end by 3 bases, with 11 bases between. The full variable domain, rest sourced from reference TRBV5-1 and TRBJ2-3, is KAGVTQTPRYLIKTRGQQVTLSCSPISGHRSVSWYQQTPGQGLQFLFEYFSETQRNKGNFPGRFSGRQFSNSRSEMNVSTLELGDSALYLCASSLGQGGTDTQYFGPGTRLTVL.

This chain joins TRBV7-7 and TRBJ2-2, with D hard to call. The CDR3 consists of 17 residues. V shed 2 bases and J shed 0 bases, with 13 bases lying between them. Germline lookup yields CDR1 SSHAT and CDR2 FNYEAQ (reference sequence). The CDR3 sequence is CASSLKAGGANTGELFF. Here the CDR3 DNA reads TGTGCCAGCAGCTTAAAGGCCGGCGGCGCGAACACCGGGGAGCTGTTTTTT.

V usage is TRBV20-1 and J usage is TRBJ1-1, with no clear D. This CDR3 spans 10 amino acids. Germline CDR1 reads DFQATT; CDR2 reads SNEGSKA (reference sequence). The V gene lost 2 bases and the J gene lost 7 bases, with 5 bases spanning the gap. CDR3 region: CSARKYEAFF. CDR3 coding DNA: TGCAGTGCTAGAAAGTATGAAGCTTTCTTT.

The chain has TRBV20-1 and TRBJ2-5; 8 bases agree with TRBD2. The CDR3 is 14 residues long. The germline V gene has CDR1 DFQATT and CDR2 SNEGSKA (reference sequence). J gave up 3 bases and V 3 bases, and 6 bases lay outside the gene matches. Here the CDR3 DNA reads TGCAGTGCTAGTATAGCGGGGTTGAAAGAGACCCAGTACTTC. Translation: CSASIAGLKETQYF.

This clone came up a few times. The chain links TRBV4-1 to TRBJ1-1, with D uncertain. V was pared by 1 base and J by 5 bases, with 5 bases between. Germline V gene lookup returns CDR1 MGHRA and CDR2 YSYEKL. This CDR3 region has 12 residues. The CDR3 here is CASSQVKTEAFF. CDR3 bases: TGCGCCAGCAGCCAAGTTAAGACTGAAGCTTTCTTT.

The chain uses TRBV7-9 and TRBJ2-5, with D possibly being TRBD2 (6 bases). Germline loops: CDR1 SEHNR, CDR2 FQNEAQ (reference sequence). CDR3 length equals 15 residues. V was pared by 3 bases and J by 2 bases, with 13 bases between. CDR3 in amino acids: CASSFPSGGQETQYF. CDR3 coding DNA: TGTGCCAGCAGCTTCCCTTCCGGGGGACAAGAGACCCAGTACTTC.

V and J are TRBV20-1 and TRBJ1-2, with D maybe TRBD1 (5 bases). V gave up 3 bases and J gave up 4 bases, with 18 bases separating them. There are 15 residues in the CDR3. The germline gives CDR1 DFQATT, CDR2 SNEGSKA (reference sequence). CDR3 sequence: CSASIQAATGYGYTF. The CDR3 DNA is TGCAGTGCTAGTATTCAGGCAGCCACAGGCTATGGCTACACCTTC.

The chain employs TRBV11-2 and TRBJ2-2; D not resolved. Germline values: CDR1 SGHAT, CDR2 FQNNGV. Trimming pared 1 base from V and 1 base from J, leaving 7 bases between. The CDR3 spans 15 residues. The CDR3 sequence: CASSLVPGNTGELFF. CDR3 nucleotides: TGTGCCAGCAGCTTAGTCCCGGGGAACACCGGGGAGCTGTTTTTT.

This clone occurred once. V usage is TRBV6-6 and J usage is TRBJ1-4; D possibly corresponds to TRBD1 (5 bases). The germline CDR1 and CDR2 sequences are MNHNY and SVGAGI (reference sequence). CDR3 length: 14 residues. The V gene lost 5 bases and the J gene lost 8 bases, with 15 bases spanning the gap. Here the CDR3 reads CASSDGGLREKLFF. CDR3 sequence (DNA): TGTGCCAGCAGTGATGGGGGGTTGCGGGAAAAACTGTTTTTT.

V gene TRBV3-1 (or the pseudogene TRBV3-2) combines with J gene TRBJ1-1, with D perhaps matching TRBD1 (6 bases). This CDR3 has 16 residues. V was trimmed by 3 bases and J by 4 bases, leaving 18 bases between them. Germline lookup yields CDR1 LGHDT and CDR2 YNNKEL (reference sequence). The CDR3 nucleotides read TGTGCCAGCAGCCAGGCCGACAGGCCGGGGGGCACTGAAGCTTTCTTT. This translates into CASSQADRPGGTEAFF.

This rearrangement joins TRBV9 to TRBJ2-5, with D possibly TRBD1 on 6 matching bases. Germline V CDR1 and CDR2: SGDLS, YYNGEE. V shed 4 bases and J shed 2 bases, with 15 bases lying between them. The CDR3 spans 15 residues. DNA of the CDR3: TGTGCCAGCAGCTTAGACTGGACAGAGCAAGAGACCCAGTACTTC. Translating it yields CASSLDWTEQETQYF.

The V gene is TRBV29-1, the J gene TRBJ2-3; D is unresolved. Germline V lookup: CDR1 SQVTM, CDR2 ANQGSEA. This CDR3 region has 15 residues. Trimming stripped 4 bases from V and 0 bases from J, with 14 bases between. CDR3 nucleotide sequence: TGCAGCGTTGTAGGACCCACACTAAGCACAGATACGCAGTATTTT. It codes for CSVVGPTLSTDTQYF.

This CDR3 reads CASGYGSTGTQYF. The CDR3 nucleotides are TGTGCCAGCGGATACGGGTCGACGGGTACGCAGTATTTT. The rearrangement joins TRBV6-6 to TRBJ2-3; D is undetermined. V lost 8 bases and J lost 8, with 17 bases in between. The CDR3 loop spans 13 amino acids. CDR1 and CDR2 (germline): MNHNY, SVGAGI (reference sequence).

This clone was detected only a few times. The J gene is TRBJ2-1, the V gene TRBV7-9; 8 nucleotides agree with TRBD2. V lost 2 bases, J lost 4 bases, and 4 bases stayed unmatched. Germline CDR1 reads SEHNR; CDR2 reads FQNEAQ (reference sequence). The length of the CDR3 is 15 residues. Here the CDR3 reads CASSLTSGIYNEQFF. CDR3 DNA sequence: TGTGCCAGCAGCTTAACTAGCGGAATTTACAATGAGCAGTTCTTC. The whole variable domain, remainder taken from reference TRBV7-9 and TRBJ2-1, is DTGVSQNPRHKITKRGQNVTFRCDPISEHNRLYWYRQTLGQGPEFLTYFQNEAQLEKSRLLSDRFSAERPKGSFSTLEIQRTEQGDSAMYLCASSLTSGIYNEQFFGPGTRLTVL.

The DNA of the CDR3 is TGTGCCAGTAGTATAGTTCGGGCCTACGGGTTGGAGCCCCAGCATTTT. Its protein is CASSIVRAYGLEPQHF. The rearrangement links TRBV19 to TRBJ1-5; D unresolved. Germline V CDR1 and CDR2: LNHDA, SQIVND (reference sequence). V lost 1 base, J lost 8 bases, and 18 bases lay in between. CDR3 size: 16 residues. Together with reference TRBV19 and TRBJ1-5, the CDR3 gives the full variable domain: DGGITQSPKYLFRKEGQNVTLSCEQNLNHDAMYWYRQDPGQGLRLIYYSQIVNDFQKGDIAEGYSVSREKKESFPLTVTSAQKNPTAFYLCASSIVRAYGLEPQHFGDGTRLSIL.

The chain is built from TRBV6-5 and TRBJ2-5; D is unclear. Germline lookup yields CDR1 MNHEY and CDR2 SVGAGI. The CDR3 extends over 15 amino acids. V shed 0 bases and J shed 2 bases, with 10 bases lying between them. Here the CDR3 reads CASSYSRQTQETQYF. The CDR3 region has the DNA TGTGCCAGCAGTTACTCGAGACAAACACAAGAGACCCAGTACTTC.

This clone was detected once. The chain uses TRBV11-2 and TRBJ1-3; D unclear. The CDR3 length is 14 residues. Trimming took off 0 bases at V and 4 bases at J, with 7 bases between the two ends. Per germline, CDR1 SGHAT and CDR2 FQNNGV. CDR3 amino acids: CASSLDFLGNTIYF. The DNA for the CDR3 is TGTGCCAGCAGCTTAGATTTTTTAGGAAACACCATATATTTT.

The CDR3, as DNA: TGTGCCATCGGAGGGACAGGGCTCTCTAACTATGGCTACACCTTC. Translation: CAIGGTGLSNYGYTF. The chain links TRBV10-3 to TRBJ1-2, with 9 bases identical to TRBD1. Germline CDR1 and CDR2: ENHRY and SYGVKD. V was clipped by 8 bases and J by 0 bases; unmatched bases: 7. This CDR3 contains 15 residues.

The rearrangement uses TRBV30 and TRBJ1-1; D may be TRBD1 (5 bases). The germline V gene encodes CDR1 GTSNPN and CDR2 SVGIG (reference sequence). V lost 5 bases and J 6 bases, leaving 13 bases between the germline ends. The CDR3 length is 12 residues. The CDR3 region is CAWERSRAEAFF. CDR3 DNA: TGTGCCTGGGAGAGGTCCAGGGCTGAAGCTTTCTTT.

The chain recombines TRBV5-4 with TRBJ1-1, with 7 bases that match TRBD1. The junction had 4 bases not matched to a gene; V was cut back by 2 bases and J by 0 bases. Germline lookup yields CDR1 SGHNT and CDR2 YYREEE (reference sequence). The CDR3 sequence is 15 residues long. The CDR3 coding sequence is TGTGCCAGCAGCTTTGACAGGGTCATGAACACTGAAGCTTTCTTT. It specifies CASSFDRVMNTEAFF.

The chain recombines TRBV19 with TRBJ1-6; 7 bases are a match to TRBD1. V lost 3 bases and J lost 7; bases outside the gene matches: 3. Germline V gene sequence: CDR1 LNHDA, CDR2 SQIVND (reference sequence). The CDR3 runs to 14 residues. The CDR3: CASSMTGQNSPLHF. In DNA, the CDR3 is TGTGCCAGTAGTATGACAGGGCAGAATTCACCCCTCCACTTT.

This chain joins TRBV5-6 and TRBJ1-6; D gene uncertain. Trimming left V 4 bases short and J 13 bases short, with 21 bases between. The CDR3 totals 15 residues. Germline V gives CDR1 SGHDT, CDR2 YYEEEE. The CDR3 protein is CASSMGLKESSPLHF. CDR3 sequence (DNA): TGTGCCAGCAGCATGGGCCTTAAGGAGAGTTCGCCCCTCCACTTT.